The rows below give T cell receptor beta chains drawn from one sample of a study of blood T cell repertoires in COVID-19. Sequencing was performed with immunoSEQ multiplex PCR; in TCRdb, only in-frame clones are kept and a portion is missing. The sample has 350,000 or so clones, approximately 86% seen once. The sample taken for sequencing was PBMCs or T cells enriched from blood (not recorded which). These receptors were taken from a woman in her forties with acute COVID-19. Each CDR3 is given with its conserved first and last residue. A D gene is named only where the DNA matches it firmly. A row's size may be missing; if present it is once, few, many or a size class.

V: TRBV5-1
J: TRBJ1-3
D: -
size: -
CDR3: CASSLGQSSGNTIYF
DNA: TGCGCCAGCAGCTTGGGACAGAGCTCTGGAAACACCATATATTTT

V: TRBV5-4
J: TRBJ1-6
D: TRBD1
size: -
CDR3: CASSLVPGGFNSPLHF
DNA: TGTGCCAGCAGCTTGGTTCCAGGGGGCTTTAATTCACCCCTCCACTTT

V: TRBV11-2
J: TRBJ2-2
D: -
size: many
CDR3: CASSLGFISRNTGELFF
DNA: TGTGCCAGCAGCTTAGGGTTTATTAGCAGGAACACCGGGGAGCTGTTTTTT

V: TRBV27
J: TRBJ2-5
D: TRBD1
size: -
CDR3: CASSPTGTGGWKTQYF
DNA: TGTGCCAGCAGTCCAACCGGGACAGGGGGCTGGAAGACCCAGTACTTC

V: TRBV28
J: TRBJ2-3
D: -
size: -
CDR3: CASSLCNYGRTDTQYF
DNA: TGTGCCAGCAGTTTATGCAACTATGGGAGGACAGATACGCAGTATTTT

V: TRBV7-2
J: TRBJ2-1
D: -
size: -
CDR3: CASSPGRLAQFF
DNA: TGTGCCAGCAGCCCTGGGCGGCTAGCGCAGTTCTTC

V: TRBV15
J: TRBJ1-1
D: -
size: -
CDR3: CATSRDIGGTTEAFF
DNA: TGTGCCACCAGCAGAGATATCGGGGGAACCACTGAAGCTTTCTTT

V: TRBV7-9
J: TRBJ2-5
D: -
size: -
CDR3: CASSLAGGSETQYF
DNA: TGTGCCAGCAGCTTGGCAGGGGGGTCAGAGACCCAGTACTTC

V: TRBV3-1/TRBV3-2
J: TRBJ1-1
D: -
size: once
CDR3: CASSQVGTSAEAFF
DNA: TGTGCCAGCAGCCAAGTCGGGACAAGCGCTGAAGCTTTCTTT

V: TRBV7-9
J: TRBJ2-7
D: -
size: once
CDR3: CAIGTALDYEQYF
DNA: TGTGCCATTGGGACTGCATTAGACTACGAGCAGTACTTC

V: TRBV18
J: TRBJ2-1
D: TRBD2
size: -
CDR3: CASSPTSGIYNEQFF
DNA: TGTGCCAGCTCACCTACCAGCGGGATTTACAATGAGCAGTTCTTC

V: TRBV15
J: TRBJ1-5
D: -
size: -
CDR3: CATSRGGLGQPQHF
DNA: TGTGCCACCAGCAGGGGGGGGTTGGGTCAGCCCCAGCATTTT

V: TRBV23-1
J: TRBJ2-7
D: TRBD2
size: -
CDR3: CASSHLRFGLAGGEQYF
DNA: TGCGCCAGCAGTCATTTGAGGTTTGGACTAGCGGGAGGCGAGCAGTACTTC

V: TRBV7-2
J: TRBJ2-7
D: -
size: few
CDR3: CASSPSNGVSYEQYF
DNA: TGTGCCAGCAGCCCTAGCAACGGGGTCTCCTACGAGCAGTACTTC

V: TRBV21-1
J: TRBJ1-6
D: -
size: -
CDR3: CASNSPPAAHSPLHF
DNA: TGTGCCAGCAACAGCCCCCCCGCAGCCCATTCACCCCTCCACTTT

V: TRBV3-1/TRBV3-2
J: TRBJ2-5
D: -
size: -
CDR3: CASSPSMEAQYF
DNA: TGTGCCAGCAGCCCGTCCATGGAGGCCCAGTACTTC

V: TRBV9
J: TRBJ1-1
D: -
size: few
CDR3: CASGQGFDTEAFF
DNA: TGTGCCAGCGGCCAGGGATTCGATACTGAAGCTTTCTTT

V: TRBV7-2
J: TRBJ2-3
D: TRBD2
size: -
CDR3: CASITWRQAAGASTDTQYF
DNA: TGTGCCAGCATAACTTGGCGTCAGGCGGCGGGAGCTAGCACAGATACGCAGTATTTT

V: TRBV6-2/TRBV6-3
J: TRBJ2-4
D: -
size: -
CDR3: CASSGNRAPRNIQYF
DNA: TGTGCCAGCAGTGGAAACAGGGCACCGCGAAACATTCAGTACTTC

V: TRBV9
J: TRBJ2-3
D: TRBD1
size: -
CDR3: CASSTTGDPDTQYF
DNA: TGTGCCAGCAGCACCACAGGGGACCCAGATACGCAGTATTTT

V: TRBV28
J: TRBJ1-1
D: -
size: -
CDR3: CASSSGPLNTEAFF
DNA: TGTGCCAGCAGTTCGGGTCCCCTGAACACTGAAGCTTTCTTT

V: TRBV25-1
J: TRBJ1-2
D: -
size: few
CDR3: CASSGLRGNYGYTF
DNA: TGTGCCAGCAGCGGACTTAGAGGGAATTATGGCTACACCTTC

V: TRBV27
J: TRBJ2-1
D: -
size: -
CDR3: CASSRGGIFYNEQFF
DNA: TGTGCCAGCAGTAGGGGGGGGATCTTTTACAATGAGCAGTTCTTC

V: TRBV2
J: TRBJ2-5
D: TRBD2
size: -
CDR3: CASSRTSGLKETQYF
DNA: TGTGCCAGCAGTAGGACTAGCGGATTGAAAGAGACCCAGTACTTC

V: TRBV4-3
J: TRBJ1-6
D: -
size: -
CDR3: CASSQALVGQNSPLHF
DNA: TGCGCCAGCAGCCAAGCCTTAGTGGGCCAGAATTCACCCCTCCACTTT

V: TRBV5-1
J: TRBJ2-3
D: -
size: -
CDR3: CASSLDGKSTDTQYF
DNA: TGCGCCAGCAGCTTGGATGGCAAAAGCACAGATACGCAGTATTTT

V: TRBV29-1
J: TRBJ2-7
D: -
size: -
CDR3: CSALVPLEQYF
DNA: TGCAGCGCCCTCGTACCCCTAGAGCAGTACTTC

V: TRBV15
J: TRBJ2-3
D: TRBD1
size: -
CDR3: CATSRDTGTGVTDTQYF
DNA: TGTGCCACCAGCAGAGATACCGGGACAGGGGTCACAGATACGCAGTATTTT

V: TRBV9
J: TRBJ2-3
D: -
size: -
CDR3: CASSAGGTRGDTQYF
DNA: TGTGCCAGCAGCGCCGGAGGGACGAGGGGAGATACGCAGTATTTT

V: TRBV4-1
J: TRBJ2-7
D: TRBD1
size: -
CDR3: CASSKPGQGLVEQYF
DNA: TGCGCCAGCAGCAAACCGGGACAGGGGTTGGTCGAGCAGTACTTC

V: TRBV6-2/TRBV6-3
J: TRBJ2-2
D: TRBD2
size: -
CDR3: CASSYSSGLAGGGAGELFF
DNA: TGTGCCAGCAGTTACTCCTCGGGACTAGCGGGGGGAGGTGCCGGGGAGCTGTTTTTT

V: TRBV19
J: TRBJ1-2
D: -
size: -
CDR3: CASKSVYGYTF
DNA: TGTGCCAGTAAATCGGTCTATGGCTACACCTTC

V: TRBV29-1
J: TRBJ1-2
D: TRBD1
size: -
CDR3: CSVEGTGDYGYTF
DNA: TGCAGCGTTGAAGGGACAGGAGACTATGGCTACACCTTC

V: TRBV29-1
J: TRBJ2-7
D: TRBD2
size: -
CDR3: CSVAIWTSGKREQYF
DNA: TGCAGCGTCGCTATTTGGACTAGCGGGAAACGCGAGCAGTACTTC

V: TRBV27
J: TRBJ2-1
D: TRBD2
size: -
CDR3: CASSRTSSGRAQKDEQFF
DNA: TGTGCCAGCAGTCGTACTTCTAGCGGGAGGGCCCAAAAGGATGAGCAGTTCTTC

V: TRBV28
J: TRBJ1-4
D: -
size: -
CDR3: CASSFGGREKLFF
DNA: TGTGCCAGCAGTTTCGGGGGGAGGGAAAAACTGTTTTTT

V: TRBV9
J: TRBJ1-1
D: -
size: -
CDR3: CASSPVGAMNTEAFF
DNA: TGTGCCAGCAGCCCCGTGGGCGCCATGAACACTGAAGCTTTCTTT

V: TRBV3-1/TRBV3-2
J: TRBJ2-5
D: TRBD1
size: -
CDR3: CASSQDPTGLETQYF
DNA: TGTGCCAGCAGCCAAGATCCGACAGGGCTGGAGACCCAGTACTTC

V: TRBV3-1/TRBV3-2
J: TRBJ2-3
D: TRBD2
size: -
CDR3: CASSQALRGVRLAGTFSTPYF
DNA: TGTGCCAGCAGCCAAGCATTGAGGGGTGTGAGGCTAGCGGGAACTTTTTCAACTCCGTATTTT

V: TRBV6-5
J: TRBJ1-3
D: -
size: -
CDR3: CASSYSFSSSGNTIYF
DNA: TGTGCCAGCAGTTACTCGTTTAGCTCCTCTGGAAACACCATATATTTT